This TCR beta chain emerged from a study of OX40 agonist ivuxolimab in advanced cancers. Study in general: People who had prior anti-PD-1, anti-PD-L1 or anti-CTLA-4 therapy could take part, and less than 50% had some. Study-level points and caveats: At 0.1 to 3.0 mg/kg and by week 6, CD4+ and CD8+ T cells in the blood had expanded clonally.

TCRdb's table, derived via immunoSEQ multiplex PCR, lists solely in-frame clones and lacks some. This sample carries around 76,000 clones, approximately 80% of them seen once, and the ten largest clones take over 0.95%. A note on this clone: What it binds is not known.

This CDR3 has 14 amino acids. Trimming left V 0 bases short and J 9 bases short, with 10 bases between. Germline CDR1 is SGHDT and CDR2 is YYEEEE. This receptor was taken from an adult with an advanced solid tumor such as melanoma, head and neck, liver or kidney cancer. The sequencing used CD4+ or CD8+ T cells sorted from blood, collected in a trial of the OX40 agonist ivuxolimab. The chain is built from TRBV5-6 and TRBJ1-6, with D perhaps TRBD1 (6 bases). The CDR3 sequence: CASSLADRASPLHF. The CDR3 nucleotides read TGTGCCAGCAGCTTGGCGGACAGAGCTTCACCCCTCCACTTT.